What follows is one TCR beta chain and its context. V was pared by 1 base and J by 3 bases, with 4 bases of the junction left unmatched. The CDR3 spans 16 residues. The germline V gene has CDR1 SGHTA and CDR2 FQGNSA. The protocol was immunoSEQ multiplex PCR, while the TCRdb copy is restricted to in-frame clones and leaves out a portion. The sample carries tens of thousands of clones, roughly 80% recorded once. The data were taken from a study of blood T cell repertoires in COVID-19. Study-wide background: Sample material is recorded as cDNA or gDNA derived from T cells, B-cell-depleted T cells, or PBMCs.

The sequenced sample consisted of peripheral blood. The chain uses TRBV7-2 and TRBJ2-2; 8 nucleotides line up with TRBD1. This TCR came from a human donor in a cohort sampled during active or convalescent COVID-19. The chain's CDR3 is CASSLEGQVHTGELFF. CDR3 DNA sequence: TGTGCCAGCAGCTTAGAGGGACAGGTGCACACCGGGGAGCTGTTTTTT.